This T cell receptor (beta chain) was captured by sequencing in a study of shared T cell receptors in the human thymus. Sequencing was performed with immunoSEQ multiplex PCR; in TCRdb, only in-frame clones are kept and a portion is missing. The sample lists about 660,000 clones; 70% to 90% were seen once. J gave up 2 bases and V 5 bases, and 7 bases lay outside the gene matches. Per the germline V gene, CDR1 is SGHVS and CDR2 is FQNEAQ. There are 17 residues in the CDR3. These data were also filed under a second study, of human thymus T cells.

The chain recombines TRBV7-8 with TRBJ2-3; 13 nucleotides line up with TRBD2. The receptor was derived from a boy less than two years old with a congenital heart defect. The sequenced sample was thymocytes. In nucleotides, the CDR3 is TGTGCCAGCAGCAAACCAGGGACTAGCGGGAACACAGATACGCAGTATTTT. As protein: CASSKPGTSGNTDTQYF.